Shown below are 15 T cell receptor beta chains from a single sample sequenced in a study of control samples from healthy donors and cancer patients. Clones were sequenced by immunoSEQ multiplex PCR, and TCRdb holds only the in-frame ones, with some missing. The repertoire consists of around 70,000 clones, with about 94% occurring once and the leading ten covering approximately 3%. Sequencing was performed on blood. The receptors were gathered from a woman in her thirties in good health.

V is TRBV30 and J is TRBJ1-5, with D possibly being TRBD1 (5 bases). Per germline, CDR1 GTSNPN and CDR2 SVGIG (reference sequence). CDR3 size: 14 residues. Trimming stripped 0 bases from V and 6 bases from J, with 12 bases between. The CDR3 coding sequence is TGTGCCTGGAGTGTACGGGGGGTTGGTCAGCCCCAGCATTTT. Protein sequence: CAWSVRGVGQPQHF.

This sequence joins TRBV7-6 and TRBJ1-1; a possible D gene is TRBD1 (5 bases). The germline CDR1 and CDR2 sequences are SGHVS and FNYEAQ. V lost 0 bases, J lost 7 bases, and 15 bases lay in between. The CDR3 consists of 15 residues. CDR3 residues: CASSLAVGPGGEAFF. The DNA for the CDR3 is TGTGCCAGCAGCTTAGCTGTGGGGCCGGGGGGTGAAGCTTTCTTT.

This clone was detected only a few times. The chain has TRBV13 and TRBJ2-3, with 9 bases matching TRBD2. The CDR3 is 14 residues long. The V gene end was trimmed by 3 bases and the J gene end by 5 bases; junction bases not matched to a gene: 3. Looked up from germline, CDR1 is PRHDT and CDR2 is FYEKMQ (reference sequence). CDR3 nucleotides: TGTGCCAGCAGCTTTAGCGGGGGTAAAGATACGCAGTATTTT. It yields the protein CASSFSGGKDTQYF. Based on the CDR3 plus reference TRBV13 and TRBJ2-3, the full variable domain is AAGVIQSPRHLIKEKRETATLKCYPIPRHDTVYWYQQGPGQDPQFLISFYEKMQSDKGSIPDRFSAQQFSDYHSELNMSSLELGDSALYFCASSFSGGKDTQYFGPGTRLTVL.

The J gene is TRBJ2-2, the V gene TRBV7-8, with TRBD2 identical over 8 bases. Germline CDR1 reads SGHVS; CDR2 reads FQNEAQ. The trim removed 1 base at V and 3 bases at J, leaving 13 bases unmatched. This CDR3 contains 19 residues. The CDR3 DNA sequence: TGTGCCAGCAGCTTAGGGAGGGCCCCGGGAGGGGTGGACACCGGGGAGCTGTTTTTT. Translation: CASSLGRAPGGVDTGELFF.

The chain has TRBV5-4 and TRBJ2-2; 9 bases are shared with TRBD2. This CDR3 is 18 amino acids long. Germline-derived CDR1 and CDR2 are SGHNT and YYREEE (reference sequence). J was trimmed by 4 bases and V by 0 bases; bases with no gene match: 10. CDR3 sequence: CASSLGRRRGGPTGELFF. For the CDR3, the DNA is TGTGCCAGCAGCTTGGGCAGGAGGCGGGGGGGGCCCACCGGGGAGCTGTTTTTT. Full variable domain (missing parts from reference TRBV5-4 and TRBJ2-2): ETGVTQSPTHLIKTRGQQVTLRCSSQSGHNTVSWYQQALGQGPQFIFQYYREEENGRGNFPPRFSGLQFPNYSSELNVNALELDDSALYLCASSLGRRRGGPTGELFFGEGSRLTVL.

This chain uses TRBV2 with TRBJ1-2; D call uncertain. Germline V lookup: CDR1 SNHLY, CDR2 FYNNEI. CDR3 length: 11 amino acids. V lost 1 base, J lost 4 bases, and 1 base lay in between. For the CDR3, the DNA is TGTGCCAGCAGTGAAGTCTATGGCTACACCTTC. It yields the protein CASSEVYGYTF.

CDR3 DNA sequence: TGTGCCAGCAGCTTACCTAATGGGGGGCGGACAGATACGCAGTATTTT. Protein: CASSLPNGGRTDTQYF. The chain uses TRBV11-2 and TRBJ2-3; D could derive from TRBD1 or TRBD2 (6 bases each). Germline loops: CDR1 SGHAT, CDR2 FQNNGV. Trimming stripped 2 bases from V and 3 bases from J, with 15 bases between. The CDR3 has 16 residues.

The chain uses TRBV30 and TRBJ2-3; a weak D match, TRBD1 (5 bases). This CDR3 contains 11 residues. Germline V gene data show CDR1 as GTSNPN and CDR2 as SVGIG (reference sequence). V lost 0 bases and J lost 10, with 8 bases in between. The CDR3 sequence is CAWSVRGAQYF. CDR3 sequence (DNA): TGTGCCTGGAGTGTTAGGGGTGCGCAGTATTTT.

This chain joins TRBV9 and TRBJ1-3, with a tentative D call TRBD1 (6 bases). The CDR3 loop spans 15 amino acids. The V gene lost 3 bases and the J gene lost 4 bases, with 14 bases spanning the gap. In germline, CDR1 is SGDLS, CDR2 YYNGEE. The CDR3 nucleotides are TGTGCCAGCAGCGCGGACAGCGAGGTCGGAAACACCATATATTTT. Translated, it gives CASSADSEVGNTIYF.

The chain couples TRBV28 to TRBJ1-2; no clear D. The CDR3 extends over 14 amino acids. Trimming shortened V by 6 bases and J by 3 bases, and 14 bases separated the two germline ends. CDR1 is MDHEN, CDR2 SYDVKM, per germline. For the CDR3, the DNA is TGTGCCAGCAGCCTACCTCAGGTGGACTATGGCTACACCTTC. Translation: CASSLPQVDYGYTF.

The V call is TRBV6-1, the J call TRBJ1-2; TRBD1 matches at 11 bases. Germline V CDR1 and CDR2: MNHNS, SASEGT. The CDR3 has 16 amino acids. Trimming took 1 base from V and 5 from J; bases not matched to a gene: 6. The CDR3 DNA follows: TGTGCCAGCAGTGAAGTGGGGACAGGGGGAGGGTATGGCTACACCTTC. Translation: CASSEVGTGGGYGYTF.

V usage is TRBV7-9 and J usage is TRBJ1-5, with D unclear. V was pared by 6 bases and J by 4 bases, with 7 bases between. Per the germline V gene, CDR1 is SEHNR and CDR2 is FQNEAQ (reference sequence). The CDR3 contains 12 residues. CDR3 DNA: TGTGCCAGCAGTCCTCCTAATCAGCCCCAGCATTTT. Its translation is CASSPPNQPQHF.

CDR3 sequence: CASSEPTNEKLFF. The CDR3 DNA reads as TGCGCCAGCAGTGAGCCAACTAATGAAAAACTGTTTTTT. The chain is built from TRBV10-1 and TRBJ1-4; D remains ambiguous. The length of the CDR3 is 13 residues. Germline CDR1 reads WNHNN; CDR2 reads SYGVQD (reference sequence). V lost 2 bases, J lost 0 bases, and 1 base lay in between.

V usage is TRBV29-1 and J usage is TRBJ1-2; no definite D call. This CDR3 spans 13 amino acids. Germline lookup yields CDR1 SQVTM and CDR2 ANQGSEA. Trimming removed 6 bases at V and 2 bases at J, with 13 bases between. DNA for the CDR3: TGCAGCGTCAGAACAGCTAACAACTATGGCTACACCTTC. This codes for CSVRTANNYGYTF.

The V and J genes are TRBV11-2 and TRBJ1-1; D might be TRBD1 (5 bases). The germline CDR1 and CDR2 sequences are SGHAT and FQNNGV. The V end was cut by 5 bases, the J end by 0 bases, with 25 bases between. CDR3 length: 19 amino acids. The CDR3 is CASSRIVWRGAMMNTEAFF. The CDR3 region has the DNA TGTGCCAGCAGCCGTATCGTTTGGAGAGGGGCGATGATGAACACTGAAGCTTTCTTT.